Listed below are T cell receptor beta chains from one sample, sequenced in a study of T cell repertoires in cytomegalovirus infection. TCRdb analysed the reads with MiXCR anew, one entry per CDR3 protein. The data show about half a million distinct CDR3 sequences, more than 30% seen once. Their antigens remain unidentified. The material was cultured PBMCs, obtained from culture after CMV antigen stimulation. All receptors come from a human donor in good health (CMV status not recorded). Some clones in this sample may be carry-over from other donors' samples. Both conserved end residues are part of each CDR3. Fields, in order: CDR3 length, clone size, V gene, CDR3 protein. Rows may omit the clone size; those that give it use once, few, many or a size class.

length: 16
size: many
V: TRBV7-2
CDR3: CASSPRGDSVNYGYTF

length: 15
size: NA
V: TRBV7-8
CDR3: CASSLGLAEHNEQFF

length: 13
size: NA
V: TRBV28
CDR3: CASSQLGEEEAFF

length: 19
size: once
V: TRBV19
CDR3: CASTIKGWATHSGANVLTF

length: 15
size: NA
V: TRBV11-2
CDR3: CASSSPGLDVHEQYF

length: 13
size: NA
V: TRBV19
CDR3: CATGGLAGNIQYF

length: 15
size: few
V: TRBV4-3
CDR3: CASSQGTRAYNEQFF

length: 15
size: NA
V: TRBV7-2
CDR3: CASSSGTSGFLRQFF

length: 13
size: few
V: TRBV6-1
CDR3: CASSGTRTDTQYF

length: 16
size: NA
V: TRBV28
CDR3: CASSLLRGKRSGELFF

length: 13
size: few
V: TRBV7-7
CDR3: CASRRTSTGELFF

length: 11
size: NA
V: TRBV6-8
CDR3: CASRNGEKLFF

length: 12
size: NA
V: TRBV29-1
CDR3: CSVEDNYNEQFF

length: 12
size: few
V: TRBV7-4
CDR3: CASSLQENTQYF

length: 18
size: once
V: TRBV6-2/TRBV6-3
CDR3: CASSYLQAGVPSYNEQFF

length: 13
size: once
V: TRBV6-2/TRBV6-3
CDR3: CASRKSGGDEQFF

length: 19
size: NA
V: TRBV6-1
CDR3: CASSVEGLAGVGSYNEQFF

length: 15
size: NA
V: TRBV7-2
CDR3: CASSFKWAGQETQYF

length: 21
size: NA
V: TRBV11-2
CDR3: CASSAEATSGRAGRIYNEQFF

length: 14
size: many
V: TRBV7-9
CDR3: CASSLGQLSYEQYF

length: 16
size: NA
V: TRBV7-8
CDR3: CASSSSSGFSTGELFF